Below, one T cell receptor (beta chain) is given with its context. The source of the sample is a study of shared clonotypes between healthy human individuals. Trimming removed 2 bases from V and 3 bases from J, with 1 base in between. CDR3 size: 11 residues. From germline, CDR1 is LNHDA and CDR2 SQIVND (reference sequence). At a deep level, the assay was run. Clones were sequenced by immunoSEQ multiplex PCR, and TCRdb holds only the in-frame ones, with some missing. The sample carries approximately 700,000 clones, 55% to 85% recorded once. Sample: memory CD4+ T cells sorted from blood. Subset meaning: CD45RA-negative fraction. This clonotype was sampled from a woman aged 25 to 45 in good health. The chain couples TRBV19 to TRBJ2-5; D is uncertain. The CDR3 DNA sequence: TGTGCCAGTAGTATAAAAGAGACCCAGTACTTC. Residues: CASSIKETQYF. The complete variable domain, with remaining parts taken from reference TRBV19 and TRBJ2-5, reads DGGITQSPKYLFRKEGQNVTLSCEQNLNHDAMYWYRQDPGQGLRLIYYSQIVNDFQKGDIAEGYSVSREKKESFPLTVTSAQKNPTAFYLCASSIKETQYFGPGTRLLVL.